The 24 T cell receptor beta chains reported below all come from one sample, sequenced in a study of T cell changes during pregnancy in multiple sclerosis. Generated by immunoSEQ multiplex PCR, the TCRdb table keeps only in-frame clones and is missing some. Here the sample spans over 70,000 clones, 91% being singletons. This specimen consisted of peripheral blood, obtained in the first trimester of pregnancy. The receptors were gathered from a female donor in good health, enrolled as a control in a pregnancy study.

The CDR3 DNA sequence: TGTGCCACACTCCGGGACAGGGGCCTCTATGGCTACACCTTC. Translating gives CATLRDRGLYGYTF. V gene TRBV2 combines with J gene TRBJ1-2, with TRBD1 identical over 10 bases. The length of the CDR3 is 14 residues. Germline CDR1 SNHLY, CDR2 FYNNEI. V dropped 10 bases and J dropped 4; count of bases not matched to a gene: 9.

The chain carries TRBV30 and TRBJ1-1; no definite D call. V dropped 4 bases and J dropped 1 base, with 10 bases sitting between them. Per the germline V gene, CDR1 is GTSNPN and CDR2 is SVGIG (reference sequence). The CDR3 is made up of 13 amino acids. DNA of the CDR3: TGTGCCTGGAATGGGCCTTCGAACACTGAAGCTTTCTTT. It encodes CAWNGPSNTEAFF.

This sequence joins TRBV7-2 and TRBJ2-1; D is uncertain. This CDR3 has 12 residues. Trimming pared 0 bases from V and 10 bases from J, leaving 7 bases between. Germline V gene lookup returns CDR1 SGHTA and CDR2 FQGNSA. In nucleotides, the CDR3 is TGTGCCAGCAGCTTAGCCTTGCGGGAGCAGTTCTTC. This sequence encodes CASSLALREQFF.

The CDR3 DNA reads as TGTGCCAGCAGCCCGACAGGGGCAACTAATGAAAAACTGTTTTTT. Translation: CASSPTGATNEKLFF. V usage is TRBV5-4 and J usage is TRBJ1-4; 8 nucleotides align to TRBD1. The germline V gene encodes CDR1 SGHNT and CDR2 YYREEE (reference sequence). The V gene end was trimmed by 4 bases and the J gene end by 0 bases; junction bases not matched to a gene: 2. This CDR3 has 15 amino acids. The complete variable domain, with remaining parts taken from reference TRBV5-4 and TRBJ1-4, reads ETGVTQSPTHLIKTRGQQVTLRCSSQSGHNTVSWYQQALGQGPQFIFQYYREEENGRGNFPPRFSGLQFPNYSSELNVNALELDDSALYLCASSPTGATNEKLFFGSGTQLSVL.

The chain employs TRBV29-1 and TRBJ1-4; 12 positions agree with TRBD1. The ends lost 7 bases at V and 6 bases at J; junction bases unmatched: 3. CDR1 and CDR2 (germline): SQVTM, ANQGSEA. The CDR3 contains 13 residues. The CDR3 loop reads CSARDRGHEKLFF. The CDR3 region has the DNA TGCAGCGCGAGGGACAGGGGGCATGAAAAACTGTTTTTT.

The chain links TRBV11-2 to TRBJ2-5; TRBD1 matches 7 bases. Germline CDR1 reads SGHAT; CDR2 reads FQNNGV. The length of the CDR3 is 18 residues. With 1 base clipped from V and 4 bases from J, the junction kept 15 bases outside the gene matches. As DNA, the CDR3 is TGTGCCAGCAGCTTAGTAGCAGGGGCCGTAGGGGGCACAGAGACCCAGTACTTC. Amino acids: CASSLVAGAVGGTETQYF.

The V gene is TRBV7-2, the J gene TRBJ1-5; D gene ambiguous. CDR3 length equals 15 residues. Trimming took 0 bases from V and 3 from J, leaving 9 bases between them. Per the germline V gene, CDR1 is SGHTA and CDR2 is FQGNSA. In DNA form, the CDR3 reads TGTGCCAGCAGCTTAGCAAACAGCTACAATCAGCCCCAGCATTTT. This gives the protein CASSLANSYNQPQHF.

The chain uses TRBV25-1 and TRBJ1-5, with TRBD1 as a possible D gene (5 bases). CDR1 is MGHDK, CDR2 SYGVNS, per germline. V was cut by 8 bases and J by 6 bases, with 17 bases left in between. The CDR3 consists of 14 residues. CDR3 nucleotide sequence: TGTGCCAGCGCCAGGGAGGGCTTTGGTCAGCCCCAGCATTTT. Translation: CASAREGFGQPQHF.

This clone was recorded only once. J is TRBJ2-7 and V is TRBV11-2; D call uncertain. Germline lookup yields CDR1 SGHAT and CDR2 FQNNGV. V lost 4 bases to trimming and J lost 2 bases, with 9 bases between them. The CDR3 is 13 amino acids. The CDR3 DNA sequence: TGTGCCAGCAGCTGGGCAGTGACCTACGAGCAGTACTTC. Encoded protein: CASSWAVTYEQYF. Combining the CDR3 with reference TRBV11-2 and TRBJ2-7 gives the whole variable domain EAGVAQSPRYKIIEKRQSVAFWCNPISGHATLYWYQQILGQGPKLLIQFQNNGVVDDSQLPKDRFSAERLKGVDSTLKIQPAKLEDSAVYLCASSWAVTYEQYFGPGTRLTVT.

This chain uses TRBV5-6 with TRBJ1-2, with D perhaps TRBD1 (5 bases). There are 15 residues in the CDR3. Germline V gene data show CDR1 as SGHDT and CDR2 as YYEEEE. V lost 2 bases, J lost 6 bases, and 17 bases lay in between. DNA for the CDR3: TGTGCCAGCAGCTTCATGACAGCTTGGTATGATGGCTACACCTTC. Translated, it gives CASSFMTAWYDGYTF.

A single count supports this clone. The chain combines TRBV4-1 with TRBJ2-1; TRBD2 matches 8 bases. The J segment lost 3 bases and the V segment lost 1 base, leaving 8 bases of the junction unmatched. The CDR3 has 17 residues. Germline V lookup: CDR1 MGHRA, CDR2 YSYEKL. CDR3 nucleotides: TGCGCCAGCAGCCAAGGACTCGGGACTAGGTTCTACAATGAGCAGTTCTTC. Its protein is CASSQGLGTRFYNEQFF.

The rearrangement links TRBV7-2 to TRBJ1-1, with TRBD1 as a possible D gene (6 bases). V gave up 1 base and J gave up 5 bases, with 11 bases separating them. The CDR3 has 14 amino acids. CDR1 and CDR2 (germline): SGHTA, FQGNSA. This CDR3 reads CASSLGRGTTEAFF. The DNA of the CDR3 is TGTGCCAGCAGCTTAGGCAGGGGAACAACTGAAGCTTTCTTT.

The J gene is TRBJ1-3, the V gene TRBV29-1; D perhaps matches TRBD1 (6 bases). Germline lookup yields CDR1 SQVTM and CDR2 ANQGSEA. The CDR3 has 14 residues. Trimming took off 3 bases at V and 1 base at J, with 10 bases between the two ends. For the CDR3, the DNA is TGCAGCGTTGAGAAGCAGGGGTCTGGAAACACCATATATTTT. Protein product: CSVEKQGSGNTIYF.

This sequence joins TRBV30 and TRBJ2-2, with 8 bases fitting TRBD2. With V trimmed by 3 bases and J by 4 bases, 10 bases remained unmatched. The CDR3 spans 16 residues. Germline V gives CDR1 GTSNPN, CDR2 SVGIG (reference sequence). The CDR3 DNA reads TGTGCCTGGAGAGAACGGCGGGGGGTAGGCACCGGGGAGCTGTTTTTT. Translation gives CAWRERRGVGTGELFF.

The chain employs TRBV30 and TRBJ2-7; possible D gene TRBD1, 5 bases. Looked up from germline, CDR1 is GTSNPN and CDR2 is SVGIG (reference sequence). The CDR3 totals 13 residues. V was pared by 0 bases and J by 3 bases, with 9 bases between. CDR3 in DNA: TGTGCCTGGAGTGTTGGGCAGGGCTACGAGCAGTACTTC. This sequence encodes CAWSVGQGYEQYF.

The chain is built from TRBV19 and TRBJ2-4, with D tentatively TRBD1 (6 bases). V gave up 1 base and J gave up 2 bases, with 18 bases separating them. This CDR3 has 18 amino acids. CDR1 and CDR2 from the germline V gene are LNHDA and SQIVND (reference sequence). The CDR3 spells CASSIGALQGRTKNIQYF. The CDR3 region has the DNA TGTGCCAGTAGTATAGGCGCACTACAGGGTAGGACCAAAAACATTCAGTACTTC.

This clone has at least ten counts. V is TRBV5-1 and J is TRBJ2-7; 8 nucleotides align to TRBD1. With 0 bases clipped from V and 6 bases from J, the junction kept 5 bases outside the gene matches. The CDR3 consists of 14 residues. The V gene's germline CDR1 is SGHRS and CDR2 YFSETQ. In DNA form, the CDR3 reads TGCGCCAGCAGCTTGGGGACAGGGTGGGGCGAGCAGTACTTC. Protein sequence: CASSLGTGWGEQYF.

This rearrangement joins TRBV2 to TRBJ2-1, with 9 positions matching TRBD2. V trimming: 4 bases; J trimming: 9 bases; junction bases outside the gene matches: 10. Germline CDR1 is SNHLY and CDR2 is FYNNEI. The CDR3 covers 15 residues. CDR3 DNA sequence: TGTGCCAGCAGTGTACGGCGGGGGGGCGACAGTGAGCAGTTCTTC. This encodes CASSVRRGGDSEQFF.

This chain links TRBV5-6 with TRBJ1-3, with D unresolved. V was shortened by 4 bases and J by 0 bases, with 23 bases between the two germline ends. This CDR3 contains 19 residues. CDR1 and CDR2 from the germline V gene are SGHDT and YYEEEE. The CDR3 nucleotides are TGTGCCAGCAGCCCAGGTCCCCGGCTTGCTCGAGACTCTGGAAACACCATATATTTT. Protein product: CASSPGPRLARDSGNTIYF.

The chain combines TRBV6-1 with TRBJ1-1, with D possibly being TRBD1 (5 bases). The CDR3 is made up of 13 amino acids. CDR1 is MNHNS and CDR2 is SASEGT in the germline V gene. V dropped 9 bases and J dropped 1 base, with 12 bases sitting between them. As DNA, the CDR3 is TGTGCCAGTAGTTCCGGGGGGAACACTGAAGCTTTCTTT. Translating gives CASSSGGNTEAFF.

This clone was detected once. The chain combines TRBV27 with TRBJ1-4, with TRBD1 matching 11 bases. The germline V gene encodes CDR1 MNHEY and CDR2 SMNVEV (reference sequence). V trimming: 7 bases; J trimming: 7 bases; junction bases outside the gene matches: 8. This CDR3 has 15 residues. CDR3 sequence reads: CASTRTGGATEKLFF. DNA of the CDR3: TGTGCCAGCACCCGGACAGGGGGCGCGACTGAAAAACTGTTTTTT.

V usage is TRBV7-3 and J usage is TRBJ1-1; maybe TRBD1 (5 bases). Trimming cost V 6 bases and J 4 bases, with 9 bases left between them. The germline V gene has CDR1 SGHTA and CDR2 FQGTGA. CDR3 length: 12 residues. In DNA form, the CDR3 reads TGTGCCAGCAGGCGACAGAGCACTGAAGCTTTCTTT. This sequence encodes CASRRQSTEAFF.

The chain links TRBV11-2 to TRBJ2-5, with D possibly TRBD2 on 5 matching bases. Trimming shortened V by 0 bases and J by 5 bases, and 10 bases separated the two germline ends. CDR3 length: 14 residues. CDR1 and CDR2 (germline): SGHAT, FQNNGV. DNA for the CDR3: TGTGCCAGCAGCTTAGATCGCGGGTTGGAGACCCAGTACTTC. Encoded protein: CASSLDRGLETQYF.

The gene calls are TRBV5-1 and TRBJ1-2; D may be TRBD1 (5 bases). Germline V gene lookup returns CDR1 SGHRS and CDR2 YFSETQ. The ends were cut back, 0 bases at V and 4 bases at J, with 13 bases in the middle. The CDR3 spans 15 residues. The CDR3 nucleotides read TGCGCCAGCAGCTTGGGGGGCAGCCCACCCTATGGCTACACCTTC. Translated, it gives CASSLGGSPPYGYTF.